This T cell receptor beta chain derives from a study of T cells in Graves' hyperthyroidism and ophthalmopathy. This clonotype was recorded at least ten times. Its target is not known. Points from the study as a whole: Classification by a 13 V-J model distinguished ophthalmopathy from stable hyperthyroidism.

The length of the CDR3 is 14 residues. Germline CDR1 is PRHDT and CDR2 is FYEKMQ (reference sequence). Between the trimmed V and J ends, which lost 0 bases and 4 bases, there was a span of 10 bases. TCR beta CDR3 region amplification was performed from RNA transcripts. HTBI primers were used for first-round RT-PCR of the TCR CDR3. From the multiplex PCR reads, TCRdb called clonotypes with MiXCR, one entry per CDR3 protein. Of hundreds of thousands of distinct CDR3 sequences listed, roughly a quarter are singletons. Together with thyroid ultrasound, orbital computed tomography, serum thyroxine and TRAb, clinical symptoms were used for diagnoses. The authors obtained PBMCs from more than 8 ml of fresh peripheral blood.

V is TRBV13 and J is TRBJ2-7; either TRBD1 or TRBD2 may fit D (5 bases each). Sample: blood. This TCR came from a woman aged 30 to 39 with Graves' ophthalmopathy. This CDR3 reads CASSLGERGYEQYF. As DNA, the CDR3 is TGTGCCAGCAGCTTAGGGGAGAGGGGTTACGAGCAGTACTTC.